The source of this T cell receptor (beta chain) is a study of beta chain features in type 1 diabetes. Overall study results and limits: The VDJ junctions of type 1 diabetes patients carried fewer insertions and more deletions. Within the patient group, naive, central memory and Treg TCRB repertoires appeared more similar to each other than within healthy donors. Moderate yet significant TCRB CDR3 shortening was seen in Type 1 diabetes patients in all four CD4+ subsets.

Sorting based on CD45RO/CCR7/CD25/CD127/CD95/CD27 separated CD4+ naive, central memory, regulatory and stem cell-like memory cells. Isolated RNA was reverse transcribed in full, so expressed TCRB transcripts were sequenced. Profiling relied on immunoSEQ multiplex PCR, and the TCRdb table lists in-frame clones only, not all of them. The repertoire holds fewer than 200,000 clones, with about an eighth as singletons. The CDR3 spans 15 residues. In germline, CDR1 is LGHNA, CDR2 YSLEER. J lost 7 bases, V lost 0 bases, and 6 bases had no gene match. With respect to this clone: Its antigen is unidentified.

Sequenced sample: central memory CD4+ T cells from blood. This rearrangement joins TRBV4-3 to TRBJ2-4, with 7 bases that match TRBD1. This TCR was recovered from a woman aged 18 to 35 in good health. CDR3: CASSQDEGGANIQYF. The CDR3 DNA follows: TGCGCCAGCAGCCAAGATGAAGGGGGCGCGAACATTCAGTACTTC.